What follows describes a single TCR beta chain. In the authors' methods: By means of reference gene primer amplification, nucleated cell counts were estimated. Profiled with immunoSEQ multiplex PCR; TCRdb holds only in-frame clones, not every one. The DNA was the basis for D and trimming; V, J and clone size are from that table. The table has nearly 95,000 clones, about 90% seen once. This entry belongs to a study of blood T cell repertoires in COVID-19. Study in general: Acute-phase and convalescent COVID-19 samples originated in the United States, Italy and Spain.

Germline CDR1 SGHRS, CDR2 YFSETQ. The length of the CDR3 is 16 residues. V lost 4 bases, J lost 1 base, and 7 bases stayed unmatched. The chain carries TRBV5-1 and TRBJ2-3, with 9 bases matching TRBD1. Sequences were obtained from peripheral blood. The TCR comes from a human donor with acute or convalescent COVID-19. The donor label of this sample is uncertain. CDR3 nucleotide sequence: TGCGCCAGCAGCAACGGACAGGGGATGGGCACAGATACGCAGTATTTT. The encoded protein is CASSNGQGMGTDTQYF.